The 18 T cell receptor beta chains in this list originate from one sample, sequenced in a study of blood T cell repertoires in COVID-19. Assay: immunoSEQ multiplex PCR; the TCRdb copy retains only in-frame clones and omits some. The sample carries about 68,000 clones, 65% to 90% recorded once. Material: peripheral blood. These receptor sequences come from a man aged 45 to 65 with acute or convalescent COVID-19.

With respect to this clone: The junction does not match germline at one end; this may be a read error. The CDR3 DNA is TGTGCCAGCAGCAACTCAATAGGGGGGGATCAGTCCCAGCATTTT. Translation: CASSNSIGGDQSQHF. The rearrangement joins TRBV6-5 to TRBJ1-5; TRBD1 might be the D (6 bases). The CDR3 length is 15 residues. Per germline, CDR1 MNHEY and CDR2 SVGAGI.

The J gene is TRBJ1-4, the V gene TRBV7-8, with 7 bases matching TRBD1. The CDR3 totals 13 residues. Germline CDR1 is SGHVS and CDR2 is FQNEAQ. Unmatched junction bases numbered 3, after V lost 8 bases and J lost 3 bases. This chain's CDR3 is CASADRANEKLFF. CDR3 sequence (DNA): TGTGCCAGCGCCGACAGGGCTAATGAAAAACTGTTTTTT.

The chain is built from TRBV10-2 and TRBJ1-3; no firm D call. CDR3 length equals 16 residues. Germline V lookup: CDR1 WSHSY, CDR2 SAAADI. V lost 0 bases to trimming and J lost 0 bases, with 9 bases between them. The CDR3 loop reads CASSESTETSGNTIYF. CDR3 bases: TGCGCCAGCAGTGAGTCGACGGAGACCTCTGGAAACACCATATATTTT.

The V and J genes are TRBV2 and TRBJ1-2, with 12 bases fitting TRBD1. The V gene end was trimmed by 4 bases and the J gene end by 8 bases; junction bases not matched to a gene: 8. The CDR3 runs 15 residues. Germline V gives CDR1 SNHLY, CDR2 FYNNEI. CDR3 coding DNA: TGTGCCAGCAGTGCCCCGGGACAGGGGGCGCCCGGCTACACCTTC. Translation: CASSAPGQGAPGYTF.

This clone has just one count. This chain joins TRBV2 and TRBJ2-5; 8 nucleotides align to TRBD1. Germline trimming cut 3 bases from V and 7 bases from J; bases unmatched to any gene: 10. The CDR3 length is 15 residues. The germline CDR1 and CDR2 sequences are SNHLY and FYNNEI. Here the CDR3 reads CASSDQGALQRTQYF. The CDR3 DNA follows: TGTGCCAGCAGTGATCAGGGGGCGTTACAAAGGACCCAGTACTTC.

The chain combines TRBV18 with TRBJ1-3, with 7 positions matching TRBD1. The germline V gene encodes CDR1 KGHSH and CDR2 LQKENI. Unmatched junction bases numbered 4, after V lost 2 bases and J lost 0 bases. The length of the CDR3 is 16 residues. The CDR3 DNA is TGTGCCAGCTCACCAGGACAGGCAGGCTCTGGAAACACCATATATTTT. This encodes CASSPGQAGSGNTIYF.

This rearrangement joins TRBV2 to TRBJ1-2; 9 nucleotides align to TRBD1. The germline CDR1 and CDR2 sequences are SNHLY and FYNNEI. CDR3 size: 14 residues. Trimming at V came to 3 bases and at J to 7 bases, leaving 6 bases not matched to a gene. The CDR3 loop reads CASSEWTGDSGYTF. DNA of the CDR3: TGTGCCAGCAGTGAGTGGACAGGGGATTCTGGCTACACCTTC. The complete variable domain, with remaining parts taken from reference TRBV2 and TRBJ1-2, reads EPEVTQTPSHQVTQMGQEVILRCVPISNHLYFYWYRQILGQKVEFLVSFYNNEISEKSEIFDDQFSVERPDGSNFTLKIRSTKLEDSAMYFCASSEWTGDSGYTFGSGTRLTVV.

The V call is TRBV14, the J call TRBJ1-1, with D possibly matching TRBD1 (6 bases). This CDR3 is built from 15 residues. The ends were cut back, 0 bases at V and 4 bases at J, with 12 bases in the middle. From germline, CDR1 is SGHDN and CDR2 FVKESK. CDR3 DNA: TGTGCCAGCAGCCAAGATTTCAGGGGCCGCACTGAAGCTTTCTTT. It is translated as CASSQDFRGRTEAFF.

The gene calls are TRBV2 and TRBJ2-5; 8 bases are a match to TRBD2. CDR1 and CDR2 (germline): SNHLY, FYNNEI. The CDR3 is 15 amino acids. Germline trimming cut 5 bases from V and 1 base from J; bases unmatched to any gene: 6. Here the CDR3 DNA reads TGTGCCAGCAGTTCCACTAGCGGATTCCAAGAGACCCAGTACTTC. It translates to CASSSTSGFQETQYF.

The chain links TRBV3-1 (or the pseudogene TRBV3-2) to TRBJ2-7; 7 bases fit TRBD2. Germline loops: CDR1 LGHDT, CDR2 YNNKEL (reference sequence). This CDR3 spans 13 amino acids. V dropped 4 bases and J dropped 6; count of bases not matched to a gene: 6. CDR3 DNA sequence: TGTGCCAGCAGCCTCGAGCCGGGAGGCGAGCAGTACGTC. Translating gives CASSLEPGGEQYV.

This clone was counted a single time. CDR3 in DNA: TGTGCCAGCAGCATGACAGGGGATCTCTACAATGAGCAGTTCTTC. It encodes CASSMTGDLYNEQFF. The chain recombines TRBV9 with TRBJ2-1, with TRBD1 matching 8 bases. This CDR3 contains 15 residues. After removal of 4 bases from V and 3 bases from J, the junction contained 6 bases not matched to a gene. The germline V gene has CDR1 SGDLS and CDR2 YYNGEE.

The rearrangement links TRBV7-2 to TRBJ2-3; 10 nucleotides match TRBD2. Germline CDR1 SGHTA, CDR2 FQGNSA. J lost 6 bases, V lost 1 base, and 7 bases had no gene match. The CDR3 consists of 16 residues. CDR3 amino acids: CASSLDVAGGSDTQYF. In nucleotides, the CDR3 is TGTGCCAGCAGCTTAGACGTAGCGGGGGGATCGGATACGCAGTATTTT.

The chain has TRBV19 and TRBJ2-1; D unresolved. V gave up 1 base and J gave up 2 bases, with 9 bases separating them. The CDR3 extends over 15 amino acids. The germline CDR1 and CDR2 sequences are LNHDA and SQIVND (reference sequence). The CDR3 here is CASSIGSGTYNEQFF. DNA of the CDR3: TGTGCCAGTAGTATAGGCTCAGGCACCTACAATGAGCAGTTCTTC.

V usage is TRBV19 and J usage is TRBJ1-1; no reliable D call. This CDR3 spans 16 amino acids. Trimming took 7 bases from V and 1 from J, leaving 19 bases between them. CDR1 and CDR2 from the germline V gene are LNHDA and SQIVND (reference sequence). CDR3 coding DNA: TGTGCCAGTACCCCCGGGCGGGAATGGGGGAACACTGAAGCTTTCTTT. It codes for CASTPGREWGNTEAFF.

This clone was counted once. The V call is TRBV12-5, the J call TRBJ2-1; maybe TRBD1 (5 bases). Germline V gene data show CDR1 as LGHNT and CDR2 as FRNRAP. The CDR3 consists of 18 residues. Trimming stripped 2 bases from V and 3 bases from J, with 20 bases between. The CDR3 region has the DNA TGTGCTAGTGGTTTGAGGGCAGGGCCGCACTCCATCTACAATGAGCAGTTCTTC. It yields the protein CASGLRAGPHSIYNEQFF.

The chain couples TRBV3-1 (or the pseudogene TRBV3-2) to TRBJ2-2; tentative D call: TRBD1 (5 bases). With 4 bases removed from V and 5 bases from J, the gap between germline ends came to 11 bases. Germline V gene lookup returns CDR1 LGHDT and CDR2 YNNKEL (reference sequence). This CDR3 region has 14 residues. The CDR3 coding sequence is TGTGCCAGCAGCCCGACAGTAACGACCGGGGAGCTGTTTTTT. Protein sequence: CASSPTVTTGELFF.

The chain combines TRBV2 with TRBJ2-1; perhaps TRBD2 as D (6 bases). The CDR3 extends over 15 amino acids. Trimming cost V 5 bases and J 4 bases, with 15 bases left between them. Germline CDR1 and CDR2: SNHLY and FYNNEI. The CDR3 bases are TGTGCCAGCAGTAACCGACGGGAGCTTTACAATGAGCAGTTCTTC. This gives the protein CASSNRRELYNEQFF. The complete variable domain, with remaining parts taken from reference TRBV2 and TRBJ2-1, reads EPEVTQTPSHQVTQMGQEVILRCVPISNHLYFYWYRQILGQKVEFLVSFYNNEISEKSEIFDDQFSVERPDGSNFTLKIRSTKLEDSAMYFCASSNRRELYNEQFFGPGTRLTVL.

The V and J genes are TRBV5-6 and TRBJ2-3; 12 nucleotides align to TRBD2. The CDR3 is made up of 15 amino acids. Trimming cost V 4 bases and J 5 bases; bases outside gene matches: 5. The germline gives CDR1 SGHDT, CDR2 YYEEEE. The CDR3 DNA reads as TGTGCCAGCAGCCCGAGACTAGCGGGGGAAGATACGCAGTATTTT. This sequence encodes CASSPRLAGEDTQYF.